Following are 19 T cell receptor beta chains from one sample sequenced in a study of PD-1 blockade in classical Hodgkin lymphoma. Some clones are missing from TCRdb's copy, which holds only in-frame ones; the method was immunoSEQ multiplex PCR. The sample lists roughly 86,000 clones; around 80% were seen once. The time point denotes: cycle 4 day 1 (C4D1), after around six weeks of nivolumab. Brentuximab vedotin exposure varied, and every patient relapsed after autologous stem cell transplantation. The sequencing here drew on peripheral blood mononuclear cells (PBMCs), taken before the fourth cycle of nivolumab. These TCRs come from a human donor with classical Hodgkin lymphoma.

This chain uses TRBV10-1 with TRBJ1-4; TRBD1 matches at 7 bases. Germline V gene data show CDR1 as WNHNN and CDR2 as SYGVQD (reference sequence). The CDR3 totals 17 residues. Losses at the gene ends were 6 bases for V and 3 bases for J; bases not matched to a gene: 13. The CDR3 DNA follows: TGCGCCAGCAGCGAACCGAGACCTGACAGGGCTAATGAAAAACTGTTTTTT. It encodes CASSEPRPDRANEKLFF.

The count of this clone is one. V and J are TRBV6-6 and TRBJ2-4; TRBD1 aligns across 8 bases. Per germline, CDR1 MNHNY and CDR2 SVGAGI (reference sequence). Germline trimming cut 6 bases from V and 1 base from J; bases unmatched to any gene: 8. The CDR3 sequence is 16 residues long. The CDR3 loop reads CASSQDRVGAKNIQYF. CDR3 DNA sequence: TGTGCCAGCAGCCAGGACAGGGTTGGGGCCAAAAACATTCAGTACTTC.

In this sample, this clone turned up a few times. The CDR3 DNA is TGTGCCAGCCGTTCGGGGGGCCTTTTTAGCACAGATACGCAGTATTTT. It is translated as CASRSGGLFSTDTQYF. This sequence joins TRBV11-2 and TRBJ2-3, with D possibly being TRBD2 (7 bases). The CDR3 is made up of 16 amino acids. Germline loops: CDR1 SGHAT, CDR2 FQNNGV. Between the trimmed V and J ends, which lost 8 bases and 0 bases, there was a span of 18 bases.

In nucleotides, the CDR3 is TGTGCCAGCAGCTTAGTAGGGGGACTAGCGGCATTAGGCGAGCAGTACTTC. Protein: CASSLVGGLAALGEQYF. The chain links TRBV7-2 to TRBJ2-7; 11 bases align to TRBD2. V lost 1 base, J lost 6 bases, and 11 bases stayed unmatched. The CDR3 covers 17 residues. The germline CDR1 and CDR2 sequences are SGHTA and FQGNSA.

The chain combines TRBV9 with TRBJ2-7, with TRBD1 matching 7 bases. V was clipped by 4 bases and J by 6 bases; unmatched bases: 10. The germline V gene encodes CDR1 SGDLS and CDR2 YYNGEE. This CDR3 spans 14 amino acids. In nucleotides, the CDR3 is TGTGCCAGCAGCACCCGACAGGGCAGGACCGAGCAGTACTTC. Translating it yields CASSTRQGRTEQYF.

This rearrangement joins TRBV10-2 to TRBJ2-1; no clear D. With 8 bases removed from V and 7 bases from J, the gap between germline ends came to 21 bases. This CDR3 has 15 amino acids. Germline-derived CDR1 and CDR2 are WSHSY and SAAADI. CDR3 sequence (DNA): TGCGCCAGCCTCCAGCTGGAGTTGGTTAGAAATGAGCAGTTCTTC. The encoded protein is CASLQLELVRNEQFF.

The chain joins TRBV19 to TRBJ1-1; D call uncertain. Per germline, CDR1 LNHDA and CDR2 SQIVND (reference sequence). V was trimmed by 0 bases and J by 4 bases, leaving 6 bases between them. The CDR3 runs 13 residues. CDR3 in DNA: TGTGCCAGTAGTATAGATGTGGGCACTGAAGCTTTCTTT. Encoded protein: CASSIDVGTEAFF.

V is TRBV19 and J is TRBJ2-3; 13 bases map to TRBD2. The length of the CDR3 is 14 residues. Germline values: CDR1 LNHDA, CDR2 SQIVND (reference sequence). V gave up 6 bases and J gave up 7 bases; unmatched junction bases: 4. The CDR3 is CASSGLAGANTQYF. The CDR3 coding sequence is TGTGCCAGTAGCGGACTAGCGGGAGCGAATACGCAGTATTTT.

This chain joins TRBV6-5 and TRBJ2-7, with 14 nucleotides matching TRBD2. J gave up 3 bases and V 6 bases, and 1 base lay outside the gene matches. Per germline, CDR1 MNHEY and CDR2 SVGAGI. The CDR3 runs 14 residues. CDR3 in amino acids: CASRGLAGDYEQYF. The CDR3 coding sequence is TGTGCCAGCAGGGGACTAGCGGGAGACTACGAGCAGTACTTC.

To note about this clone: One end of the junction fails to match germline, which may point to a read error. This sample also contains other DNA sequences that code for the same CDR3. This chain uses TRBV4-2 with TRBJ2-7, with D perhaps TRBD2 (6 bases). Germline CDR1 reads LGHNA; CDR2 reads YNFKEQ. The CDR3 contains 17 residues. The CDR3 region is CASSQEDSGLSIYEQYF. DNA of the CDR3: TGTGCCAGTAGCCAAGAGGACTCGGGACTCTCGATCTACGAGCAGTACTTC.

This chain connects TRBV23-1 to TRBJ2-1; no definite D call. TRBV23-1 is reported as an ORF; its role is uncertain. The V end was cut by 0 bases, the J end by 4 bases, with 10 bases between. This CDR3 has 15 residues. The CDR3 bases are TGCGCCAGCAGTCAATCCCCGGGTCTATACAATGAGCAGTTCTTC. Protein product: CASSQSPGLYNEQFF.

The chain employs TRBV11-2 and TRBJ2-7, with unresolved D. CDR3 length: 12 residues. In germline, CDR1 is SGHAT, CDR2 FQNNGV. Trimming pared 1 base from V and 7 bases from J, leaving 8 bases between. The CDR3, as DNA: TGTGCCAGCAGCTTAGCCACGGTAGAGCAGTACTTC. This gives the protein CASSLATVEQYF.

The CDR3 reads CASSANLVLTGSSGNTIYF. In DNA, the CDR3 is TGTGCCAGCAGCGCCAACCTAGTCCTGACAGGGTCCAGTGGAAACACCATATATTTT. The rearrangement joins TRBV9 to TRBJ1-3; 7 bases agree with TRBD1. The V and J ends lost 3 bases and 3 bases, in that order; junction bases with no gene match: 18. The CDR3 covers 19 residues. Germline lookup yields CDR1 SGDLS and CDR2 YYNGEE.

The chain recombines TRBV27 with TRBJ2-7; D is possibly TRBD1 or TRBD2 (5 bases each). The V gene lost 6 bases and the J gene lost 7 bases, with 25 bases spanning the gap. The CDR3 contains 16 residues. Per germline, CDR1 MNHEY and CDR2 SMNVEV (reference sequence). The CDR3 region is CASSPTTWLGDNEQYF. The CDR3 DNA reads TGTGCCAGCAGCCCCACCACATGGTTGGGGGATAATGAGCAGTACTTC.

The rearrangement links TRBV15 to TRBJ2-5; 7 bases align to TRBD1. The V segment lost 3 bases and the J segment 5 bases; nucleotides outside the gene matches: 12. Germline CDR1 is LNHNV and CDR2 is YYDKDF (reference sequence). The CDR3 is 16 amino acids. The CDR3 loop is CATSRRSPETGETQYF. CDR3 in DNA: TGTGCCACCAGCAGGAGGTCTCCGGAGACAGGGGAGACCCAGTACTTC.

This chain uses TRBV10-3 with TRBJ2-1, with TRBD2 matching over 10 bases. The CDR3 has 15 residues. Germline V gene data show CDR1 as ENHRY and CDR2 as SYGVKD. V shed 8 bases, J shed 5 bases, and the junction held 9 bases outside the gene matches. The CDR3 DNA reads as TGTGCCATCTTGGCTGGAACTAGCGGGAACAATGAGCAGTTCTTC. Amino acids: CAILAGTSGNNEQFF.

The J gene is TRBJ1-4, the V gene TRBV11-2; D unclear. The CDR3 consists of 13 residues. CDR1 and CDR2 from the germline V gene are SGHAT and FQNNGV. The V gene lost 11 bases and the J gene lost 8 bases, with 18 bases spanning the gap. Written as DNA, the CDR3 is TGTGCCTCCCGGCCCAGCTCGAGGGAAAAACTGTTTTTT. This encodes CASRPSSREKLFF.

This chain links TRBV6-5 with TRBJ2-2; 8 positions agree with TRBD1. The CDR3 runs to 15 residues. Per germline, CDR1 MNHEY and CDR2 SVGAGI. V was pared by 5 bases and J by 3 bases, with 5 bases of the junction left unmatched. The DNA of the CDR3 is TGTGCCAGCAGTCCCCAGGGGGCGGACACCGGGGAGCTGTTTTTT. Encoded protein: CASSPQGADTGELFF.

The genes are TRBV30 and TRBJ2-1, with no clear D. The CDR3 is 11 residues long. Per germline, CDR1 GTSNPN and CDR2 SVGIG (reference sequence). V dropped 0 bases and J dropped 7 bases, with 4 bases sitting between them. The CDR3 is CAWSVLNEQFF. CDR3 in DNA: TGTGCCTGGAGTGTACTGAATGAGCAGTTCTTC.